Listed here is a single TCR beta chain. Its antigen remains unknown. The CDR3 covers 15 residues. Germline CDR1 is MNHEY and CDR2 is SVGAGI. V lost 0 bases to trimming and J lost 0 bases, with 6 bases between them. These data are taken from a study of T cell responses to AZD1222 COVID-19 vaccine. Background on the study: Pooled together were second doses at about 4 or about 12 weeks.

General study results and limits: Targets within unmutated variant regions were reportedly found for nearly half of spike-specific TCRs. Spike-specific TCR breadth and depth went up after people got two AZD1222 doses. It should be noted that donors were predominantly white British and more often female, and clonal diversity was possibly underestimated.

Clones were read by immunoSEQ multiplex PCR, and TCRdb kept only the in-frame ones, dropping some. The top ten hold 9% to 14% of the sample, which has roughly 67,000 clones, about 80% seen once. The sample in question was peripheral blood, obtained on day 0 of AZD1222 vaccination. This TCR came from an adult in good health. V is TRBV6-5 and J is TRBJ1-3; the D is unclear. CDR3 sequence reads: CASSYSRSSGNTIYF. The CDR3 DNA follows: TGTGCCAGCAGTTACTCGCGGAGCTCTGGAAACACCATATATTTT.